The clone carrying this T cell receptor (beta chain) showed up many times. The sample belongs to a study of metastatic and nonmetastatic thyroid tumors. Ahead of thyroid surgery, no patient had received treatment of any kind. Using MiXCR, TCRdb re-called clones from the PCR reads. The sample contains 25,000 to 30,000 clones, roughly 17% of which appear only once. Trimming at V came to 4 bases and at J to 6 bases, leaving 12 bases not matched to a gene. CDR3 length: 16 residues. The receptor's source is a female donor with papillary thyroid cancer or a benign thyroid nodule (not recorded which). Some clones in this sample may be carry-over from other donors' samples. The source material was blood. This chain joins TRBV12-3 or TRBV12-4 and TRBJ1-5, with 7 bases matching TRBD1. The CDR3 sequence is CASSSTGTGVRQPQHF. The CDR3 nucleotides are TGTGCCAGCAGTTCGACAGGGACTGGTGTACGTCAGCCCCAGCATTTT.